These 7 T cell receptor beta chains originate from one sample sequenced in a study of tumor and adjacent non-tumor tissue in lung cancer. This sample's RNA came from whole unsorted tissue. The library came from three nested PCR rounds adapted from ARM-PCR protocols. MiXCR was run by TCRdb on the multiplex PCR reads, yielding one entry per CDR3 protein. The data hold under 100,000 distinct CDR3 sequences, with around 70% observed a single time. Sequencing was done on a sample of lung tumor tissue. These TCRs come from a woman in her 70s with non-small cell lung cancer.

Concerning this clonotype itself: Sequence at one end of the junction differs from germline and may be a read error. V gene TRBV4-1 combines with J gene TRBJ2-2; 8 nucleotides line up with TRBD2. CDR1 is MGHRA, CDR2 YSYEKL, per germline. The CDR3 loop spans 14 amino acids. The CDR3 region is CASRKAGDTRELLF. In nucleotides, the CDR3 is TGCGCCAGCAGAAAAGCGGGAGACACCCGGGAGCTGCTTTTT.

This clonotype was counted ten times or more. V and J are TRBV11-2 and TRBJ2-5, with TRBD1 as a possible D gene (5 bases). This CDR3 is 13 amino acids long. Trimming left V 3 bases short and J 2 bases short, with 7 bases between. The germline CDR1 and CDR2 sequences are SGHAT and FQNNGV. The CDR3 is CASSLHRQETQYF. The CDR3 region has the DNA TGTGCCAGCAGCTTGCACAGGCAAGAGACCCAGTACTTC. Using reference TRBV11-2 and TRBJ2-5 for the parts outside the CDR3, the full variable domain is EAGVAQSPRYKIIEKRQSVAFWCNPISGHATLYWYQQILGQGPKLLIQFQNNGVVDDSQLPKDRFSAERLKGVDSTLKIQPAKLEDSAVYLCASSLHRQETQYFGPGTRLLVL.

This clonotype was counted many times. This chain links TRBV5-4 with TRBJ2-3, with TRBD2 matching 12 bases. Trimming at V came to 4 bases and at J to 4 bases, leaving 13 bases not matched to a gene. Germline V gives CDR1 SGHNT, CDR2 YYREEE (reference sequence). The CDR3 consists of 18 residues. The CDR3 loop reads CASSPGTSGSLRADTQYF. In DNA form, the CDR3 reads TGTGCCAGCAGCCCCGGGACTAGCGGGTCTCTGAGGGCAGATACGCAGTATTTT.

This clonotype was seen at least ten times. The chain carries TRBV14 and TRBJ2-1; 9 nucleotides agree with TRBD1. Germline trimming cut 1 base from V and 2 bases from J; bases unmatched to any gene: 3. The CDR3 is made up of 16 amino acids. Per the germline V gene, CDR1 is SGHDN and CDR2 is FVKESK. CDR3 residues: CASSQVTGGAYNEQFF. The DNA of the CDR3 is TGTGCCAGCAGCCAAGTTACAGGGGGCGCCTACAATGAGCAGTTCTTC. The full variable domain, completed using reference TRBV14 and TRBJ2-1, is EAGVTQFPSHSVIEKGQTVTLRCDPISGHDNLYWYRRVMGKEIKFLLHFVKESKQDESGMPNNRFLAERTGGTYSTLKVQPAELEDSGVYFCASSQVTGGAYNEQFFGPGTRLTVL.

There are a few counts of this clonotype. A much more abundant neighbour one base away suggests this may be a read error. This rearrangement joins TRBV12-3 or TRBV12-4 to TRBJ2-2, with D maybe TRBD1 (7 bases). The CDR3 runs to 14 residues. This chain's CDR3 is CVSTDREAAGELFF. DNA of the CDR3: TGTGTCAGCACCGACAGGGAGGCGGCCGGGGAGCTGTTTTTT.

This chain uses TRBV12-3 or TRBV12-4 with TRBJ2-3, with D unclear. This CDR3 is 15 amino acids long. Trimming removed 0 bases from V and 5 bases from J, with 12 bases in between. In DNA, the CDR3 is TGTGCCAGCAGTTTAGCGTCATGGGTTAGAGATACGCAGTATTTT. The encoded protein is CASSLASWVRDTQYF.

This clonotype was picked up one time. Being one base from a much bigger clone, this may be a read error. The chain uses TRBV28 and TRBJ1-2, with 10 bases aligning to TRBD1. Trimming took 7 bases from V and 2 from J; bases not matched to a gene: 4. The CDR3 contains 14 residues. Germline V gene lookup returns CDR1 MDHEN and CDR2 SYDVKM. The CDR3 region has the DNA TGTGCCAGCATCATGGGACAGGGGAACTATGGCTACACCTTC. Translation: CASIMGQGNYGYTF.